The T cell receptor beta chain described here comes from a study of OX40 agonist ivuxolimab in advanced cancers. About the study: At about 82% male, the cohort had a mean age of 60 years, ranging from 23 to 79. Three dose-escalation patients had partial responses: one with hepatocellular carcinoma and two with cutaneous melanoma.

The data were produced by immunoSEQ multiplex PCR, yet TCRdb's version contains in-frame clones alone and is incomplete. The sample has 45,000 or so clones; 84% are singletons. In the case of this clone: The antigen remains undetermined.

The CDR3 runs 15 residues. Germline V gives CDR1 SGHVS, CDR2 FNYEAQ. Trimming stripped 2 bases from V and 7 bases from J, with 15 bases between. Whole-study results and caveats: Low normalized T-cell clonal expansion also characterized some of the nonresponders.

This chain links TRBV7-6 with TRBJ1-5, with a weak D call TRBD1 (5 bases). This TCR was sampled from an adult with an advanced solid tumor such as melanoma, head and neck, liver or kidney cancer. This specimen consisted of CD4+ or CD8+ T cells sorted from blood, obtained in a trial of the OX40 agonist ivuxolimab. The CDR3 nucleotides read TGTGCCAGCAGCTTAACATCGCAGGGCGAACAGCCCCAGCATTTT. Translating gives CASSLTSQGEQPQHF.